These 28 T cell receptor beta chains were all obtained from the same sample, sequenced in a study of cytomegalovirus exposure and HLA in healthy donors (dated by TCRdb to 2017 to 2019). Libraries were built with the immunoSEQ multiplex PCR assay. For the multiplex PCR, a mixture combining 60 forward primers for TCR Vbeta segments and 13 reverse primers for TCR Jbeta segments was used. TCRdb re-hosts the immuneACCESS table, in-frame sequences only. Its copies lack some clones; in the studies checked, an unresolved V gene accounts for under half of them, and the cause for the rest is not known. In all, the sample holds 200,000 to 250,000 clones, and approximately 82% of those were seen once. About 3.8% of the sample rests with the top ten. Sequenced: PBMCs. Source of these receptors: a male donor in good health and CMV-seronegative.

CDR3 sequence reads: CAHLTGTGANVLTF. The CDR3 bases are TGTGCCCACCTTACAGGGACTGGGGCCAACGTCCTGACTTTC. The J gene is TRBJ2-6, the V gene TRBV7-2; possible D gene TRBD1, 6 bases. Germline loops: CDR1 SGHTA, CDR2 FQGNSA. V was trimmed by 11 bases and J by 2 bases, leaving 13 bases between them. The CDR3 covers 14 residues.

The chain combines TRBV6-6 with TRBJ2-2; D is perhaps TRBD2 (5 bases). V was cut by 7 bases and J by 4 bases, with 7 bases left in between. Germline V gene data show CDR1 as MNHNY and CDR2 as SVGAGI (reference sequence). CDR3 length: 12 amino acids. The CDR3: CASKGSTGELFF. The CDR3 nucleotides read TGTGCCAGCAAAGGGAGCACCGGGGAGCTGTTTTTT.

The V and J genes are TRBV7-2 and TRBJ2-1; D unresolved. CDR3 length: 15 amino acids. Trimming pared 4 bases from V and 0 bases from J, leaving 10 bases between. Germline CDR1 and CDR2: SGHTA and FQGNSA. CDR3 nucleotides: TGTGCCAGCAGCTCAGCTCTTAGCTCCTACAATGAGCAGTTCTTC. Its translation: CASSSALSSYNEQFF.

This clone appeared a single time. The chain recombines TRBV7-3 with TRBJ1-5; D call uncertain. The CDR3 contains 13 residues. Trimming took 5 bases from V and 1 from J, leaving 6 bases between them. Looked up from germline, CDR1 is SGHTA and CDR2 is FQGTGA. CDR3 loop: CASSRESNQPQHF. In nucleotides, the CDR3 is TGTGCCAGCAGCCGCGAAAGCAATCAGCCCCAGCATTTT.

This CDR3 is CASSFGETQYF. The CDR3 DNA reads as TGTGCCAGCAGCTTCGGAGAGACCCAGTACTTC. This chain connects TRBV11-2 to TRBJ2-5; no definite D call. V lost 3 bases to trimming and J lost 4 bases, with 3 bases between them. Germline V CDR1 and CDR2: SGHAT, FQNNGV. CDR3 length equals 11 residues.

The chain recombines TRBV19 with TRBJ2-5; TRBD1 matches 9 bases. Per germline, CDR1 LNHDA and CDR2 SQIVND (reference sequence). The CDR3 sequence is 16 residues long. The V gene end was trimmed by 3 bases and the J gene end by 4 bases; junction bases not matched to a gene: 9. The chain's CDR3 is CASSIGDRVGGETQYF. In DNA form, the CDR3 reads TGTGCCAGTAGTATCGGGGACAGGGTGGGCGGAGAGACCCAGTACTTC.

This clone was recorded once. This chain connects TRBV11-2 to TRBJ2-3; 10 nucleotides line up with TRBD2. CDR3 size: 14 residues. CDR1 and CDR2 (germline): SGHAT, FQNNGV. The trim removed 5 bases at V and 9 bases at J, leaving 8 bases unmatched. CDR3 protein: CASSPTSGKDTQYF. The CDR3 DNA follows: TGTGCCAGCAGCCCCACTAGCGGGAAAGACACGCAGTATTTT.

The gene calls are TRBV27 and TRBJ2-1, with D hard to call. The V gene lost 8 bases and the J gene lost 9 bases, with 14 bases spanning the gap. Germline V lookup: CDR1 MNHEY, CDR2 SMNVEV (reference sequence). The CDR3 totals 12 residues. This CDR3 is CASEDGVGEQFF. CDR3 DNA: TGTGCCAGCGAAGACGGAGTCGGTGAGCAGTTCTTC.

This clone has just one count. This chain joins TRBV19 and TRBJ1-5, with a weak D call TRBD1 (5 bases). CDR3 size: 15 residues. Trimming stripped 3 bases from V and 0 bases from J, with 9 bases between. CDR1 is LNHDA, CDR2 SQIVND, per germline (reference sequence). The CDR3 DNA sequence: TGTGCCAGTAGTATGGGGCACTATAGCAATCAGCCCCAGCATTTT. It codes for CASSMGHYSNQPQHF. Full variable domain (remainder filled in from reference TRBV19 and TRBJ1-5): DGGITQSPKYLFRKEGQNVTLSCEQNLNHDAMYWYRQDPGQGLRLIYYSQIVNDFQKGDIAEGYSVSREKKESFPLTVTSAQKNPTAFYLCASSMGHYSNQPQHFGDGTRLSIL.

The chain uses TRBV5-4 and TRBJ1-3; TRBD1 agrees at 8 bases. Losses at the gene ends were 4 bases for V and 4 bases for J; bases not matched to a gene: 7. The CDR3 consists of 15 residues. Per germline, CDR1 SGHNT and CDR2 YYREEE (reference sequence). The CDR3 nucleotides are TGTGCCAGCAGCCCCGGACAGGGAACCGGAAACACCATATATTTT. Translating gives CASSPGQGTGNTIYF.

The chain is built from TRBV11-3 and TRBJ2-7; a possible D gene is TRBD1 (6 bases). V lost 2 bases and J lost 3, with 8 bases in between. Germline-derived CDR1 and CDR2 are SGHNT and YENEEA. CDR3 size: 13 residues. CDR3 sequence (DNA): TGTGCCAGCAGCTTAAAGGACAGCTACGAGCAGTACTTC. It encodes CASSLKDSYEQYF.

This chain uses TRBV30 with TRBJ2-7; TRBD2 is a possible D gene (6 bases). Trimming removed 5 bases from V and 4 bases from J, with 12 bases in between. CDR3 length: 12 residues. The germline CDR1 and CDR2 sequences are GTSNPN and SVGIG (reference sequence). DNA of the CDR3: TGTGCCTGGGGACCCGGGAGATACGAGCAGTACTTC. This gives the protein CAWGPGRYEQYF.

The chain employs TRBV27 and TRBJ2-5; D might be TRBD2 (5 bases). Germline V gene sequence: CDR1 MNHEY, CDR2 SMNVEV (reference sequence). The CDR3 loop spans 15 amino acids. V was pared by 4 bases and J by 5 bases, with 17 bases between. CDR3 sequence reads: CASSSSGGYGETQYF. In nucleotides, the CDR3 is TGTGCCAGCAGTTCCTCAGGCGGGTACGGGGAGACCCAGTACTTC.

V usage is TRBV27 and J usage is TRBJ2-5, with D unresolved. This CDR3 region has 13 residues. CDR1 is MNHEY and CDR2 is SMNVEV in the germline V gene (reference sequence). The V gene lost 4 bases and the J gene lost 2 bases, with 8 bases spanning the gap. The CDR3 nucleotides read TGTGCCAGCAGTTGGGCAGTACAAGAGACCCAGTACTTC. It specifies CASSWAVQETQYF.

The V gene is TRBV9, the J gene TRBJ2-3; 9 bases are a match to TRBD2. The CDR3 totals 17 residues. Germline-derived CDR1 and CDR2 are SGDLS and YYNGEE. V was clipped by 4 bases and J by 6 bases; unmatched bases: 15. DNA of the CDR3: TGTGCCAGCAGCCTAAGGGGGCGGGAGGGTCTTTTGGATACGCAGTATTTT. Its protein is CASSLRGREGLLDTQYF.

The J gene is TRBJ1-1, the V gene TRBV28; D is unclear. Trimming stripped 6 bases from V and 5 bases from J, with 16 bases between. Germline assignment: CDR1 MDHEN and CDR2 SYDVKM. The CDR3 contains 14 residues. CDR3 coding DNA: TGTGCCAGCAGAACCTACATATCGGGGACTGAAGCTTTCTTT. Translating gives CASRTYISGTEAFF.

This chain connects TRBV9 to TRBJ1-1; D is uncertain. V was cut by 1 base and J by 0 bases, with 7 bases left in between. Germline CDR1 and CDR2: SGDLS and YYNGEE. This CDR3 spans 14 amino acids. CDR3 nucleotide sequence: TGTGCCAGCAGCGTATCCAACATGAACACTGAAGCTTTCTTT. Translation: CASSVSNMNTEAFF. The whole variable domain, remainder taken from reference TRBV9 and TRBJ1-1, is DSGVTQTPKHLITATGQRVTLRCSPRSGDLSVYWYQQSLDQGLQFLIQYYNGEERAKGNILERFSAQQFPDLHSELNLSSLELGDSALYFCASSVSNMNTEAFFGQGTRLTVV.

This chain links TRBV4-1 with TRBJ2-2, with 9 bases identical to TRBD2. This CDR3 is 17 amino acids long. V lost 3 bases and J lost 3; bases outside the gene matches: 8. The germline V gene has CDR1 MGHRA and CDR2 YSYEKL. Here the CDR3 reads CASSHSGTSRYTGELFF. In DNA form, the CDR3 reads TGCGCCAGCAGCCATTCCGGGACTAGCCGATACACCGGGGAGCTGTTTTTT.

The chain couples TRBV6-5 to TRBJ1-2; perhaps TRBD1 as D (5 bases). CDR3 size: 13 residues. The V gene's germline CDR1 is MNHEY and CDR2 SVGAGI. Trimming pared 6 bases from V and 9 bases from J, leaving 17 bases between. Here the CDR3 DNA reads TGTGCCAGCAGCGCGGGGACCCAAACACGCTACACCTTC. Protein: CASSAGTQTRYTF.

This chain connects TRBV15 to TRBJ2-6; TRBD1 might be the D (6 bases). Germline values: CDR1 LNHNV, CDR2 YYDKDF (reference sequence). The CDR3 runs to 19 residues. V gave up 0 bases and J gave up 1 base, with 16 bases separating them. The CDR3 DNA follows: TGTGCCACCAGCAGAGAAGGGGCCAGGGGACGGTCTGGGGCCAACGTCCTGACTTTC. Its translation: CATSREGARGRSGANVLTF.

This clone showed up just a few times. The chain joins TRBV5-1 to TRBJ2-3; maybe TRBD1 (5 bases). The ends were cut back, 1 base at V and 3 bases at J, with 12 bases in the middle. There are 15 residues in the CDR3. The germline V gene has CDR1 SGHRS and CDR2 YFSETQ. The CDR3 reads CASSLNRQSTDTQYF. CDR3 bases: TGCGCCAGCAGCTTGAATCGACAGTCTACAGATACGCAGTATTTT.

The chain couples TRBV19 to TRBJ1-5; 9 nucleotides line up with TRBD1. The J segment lost 7 bases and the V segment lost 3 bases, leaving 10 bases of the junction unmatched. The CDR3 totals 16 residues. CDR1 is LNHDA, CDR2 SQIVND, per germline (reference sequence). The CDR3 nucleotides read TGTGCCAGTAGTATGGCGACGGGACAGGGAGTACAGCCCCAGCATTTT. Amino acids: CASSMATGQGVQPQHF.

This rearrangement joins TRBV9 to TRBJ1-1, with TRBD1 matching 9 bases. J gave up 4 bases and V 4 bases, and 2 bases lay outside the gene matches. Germline CDR1 and CDR2: SGDLS and YYNGEE. The CDR3 extends over 13 amino acids. The CDR3 reads CASSTTGGTEAFF. The CDR3 bases are TGTGCCAGCAGCACGACAGGGGGCACTGAAGCTTTCTTT.

This chain connects TRBV15 to TRBJ2-3, with 7 bases identical to TRBD2. V was clipped by 0 bases and J by 0 bases; unmatched bases: 9. CDR1 is LNHNV and CDR2 is YYDKDF in the germline V gene (reference sequence). The CDR3 is made up of 18 amino acids. In DNA form, the CDR3 reads TGTGCCACCAGCAGAGATAGTAGCCAGCGGGGAAGCACAGATACGCAGTATTTT. Residues: CATSRDSSQRGSTDTQYF. Together with reference TRBV15 and TRBJ2-3, the CDR3 gives the full variable domain: DAMVIQNPRYQVTQFGKPVTLSCSQTLNHNVMYWYQQKSSQAPKLLFHYYDKDFNNEADTPDNFQSRRPNTSFCFLDIRSPGLGDTAMYLCATSRDSSQRGSTDTQYFGPGTRLTVL.

The chain couples TRBV6-1 to TRBJ1-2; perhaps TRBD1 as D (5 bases). V was trimmed by 1 base and J by 4 bases, leaving 13 bases between them. The CDR3 spans 15 residues. The V gene's germline CDR1 is MNHNS and CDR2 SASEGT. This chain's CDR3 is CASSEESGDGYGYTF. The CDR3 coding sequence is TGTGCCAGCAGTGAAGAATCGGGGGATGGCTATGGCTACACCTTC.

This chain links TRBV6-1 with TRBJ1-1, with 7 bases lining up with TRBD1. The CDR3 is 19 amino acids. In germline, CDR1 is MNHNS, CDR2 SASEGT. V shed 4 bases, J shed 1 base, and the junction held 18 bases outside the gene matches. The CDR3 bases are TGTGCCAGCAGTGTCCTCCCTCCGTTAGGGGGCTCAGGGAACACTGAAGCTTTCTTT. Translated, it gives CASSVLPPLGGSGNTEAFF.

CDR3 protein: CASSFDSTYEQYF. CDR3 coding DNA: TGCGCCAGCAGCTTCGACAGCACCTACGAGCAGTACTTC. The J gene is TRBJ2-5, the V gene TRBV5-1; D is perhaps TRBD1 (5 bases). The J call may not be correct, given that the DNA end is closer to TRBJ2-7. The CDR3 loop spans 13 amino acids. Germline V lookup: CDR1 SGHRS, CDR2 YFSETQ.

The CDR3 DNA reads TGCGCCAGCAGCCTCCCGGGCACAGATACGCAGTATTTT. This codes for CASSLPGTDTQYF. The V call is TRBV5-1, the J call TRBJ2-3, with no clear D. The CDR3 sequence is 13 residues long. The germline V and J ends were trimmed by 4 bases and 1 base, with 7 bases remaining between them. Germline V gives CDR1 SGHRS, CDR2 YFSETQ.